Listed below are T cell receptor beta chains from one sample, sequenced in a study of control samples from healthy donors and cancer patients. The assay was immunoSEQ multiplex PCR, and TCRdb's table has in-frame clones only and misses some. Of about 97,000 clones in the sample, just over 90% were seen once. The sequencing input was blood. The receptors come from a woman younger than 30 in good health. Both conserved end residues are part of each CDR3. The D gene is left open where the match is weak.

j_call: TRBJ2-2; d_call: TRBD1; v_call: TRBV14; cdr3_nt: TGTGCCAGCAGCCAAGTGGACAGGGCCACCGGGGAGCTGTTTTTT; cdr3_aa: CASSQVDRATGELFF
j_call: TRBJ2-3; d_call: -; v_call: TRBV27; cdr3_nt: TGTGCCAGCAGTTTATATGGTAGCACAGATACGCAGTATTTT; cdr3_aa: CASSLYGSTDTQYF
j_call: TRBJ2-5; d_call: -; v_call: TRBV19; cdr3_nt: TGTGCCAGTAGTATAAACAGGCTATCAGAGACCCAGTACTTC; cdr3_aa: CASSINRLSETQYF
j_call: TRBJ1-1; d_call: -; v_call: TRBV20-1; cdr3_nt: TGCAGTGCTAGGGGACCCACTGAAGCTTTCTTT; cdr3_aa: CSARGPTEAFF
j_call: TRBJ2-1; d_call: TRBD1; v_call: TRBV2; cdr3_nt: TGTGCCAGCAGCACCGCCAGGGGGCCCTTCGATGAGCAGTTCTTC; cdr3_aa: CASSTARGPFDEQFF
j_call: TRBJ2-7; d_call: -; v_call: TRBV25-1; cdr3_nt: TGTGCCAGCAGTGGTCTTTGGGGCGAGCAGTACTTC; cdr3_aa: CASSGLWGEQYF
j_call: TRBJ1-3; d_call: -; v_call: TRBV6-5; cdr3_nt: TGTGCCAGTCGGGGCCTCTCTGGAAACACCATATATTTT; cdr3_aa: CASRGLSGNTIYF
j_call: TRBJ2-4; d_call: TRBD1; v_call: TRBV6-2/TRBV6-3; cdr3_nt: TGTGCCAGCAGTTACGCACCGGGACAGGGTGACTTC; cdr3_aa: CASSYAPGQGDF
j_call: TRBJ1-1; d_call: -; v_call: TRBV6-2/TRBV6-3; cdr3_nt: TGTGCCAGCAGCGACATTTGGAACACTGAAGCTTTCTTT; cdr3_aa: CASSDIWNTEAFF
j_call: TRBJ1-1; d_call: -; v_call: TRBV30; cdr3_nt: TGTGCCTGGAGTAACCAGAACACTGAAGCTTTCTTT; cdr3_aa: CAWSNQNTEAFF
j_call: TRBJ1-4; d_call: -; v_call: TRBV12-3/TRBV12-4; cdr3_nt: TGTGCCAGCAGTTTGGCGAATGAAAAACTGTTTTTT; cdr3_aa: CASSLANEKLFF
j_call: TRBJ2-2; d_call: -; v_call: TRBV3-1/TRBV3-2; cdr3_nt: TGTGCCAGCAGCCAAGAGGCAGTGAACACCGGGGAGCTGTTTTTT; cdr3_aa: CASSQEAVNTGELFF
j_call: TRBJ2-2; d_call: TRBD1; v_call: TRBV11-2; cdr3_nt: TGTGCCAGCAGCAGCCTACAGGGGAATTACCTCGGGGAGCTGTTTTTT; cdr3_aa: CASSSLQGNYLGELFF
j_call: TRBJ2-1; d_call: -; v_call: TRBV24-1; cdr3_nt: TGTGCCACCAGTGTAAAAGCTGAGCAGTTCTTC; cdr3_aa: CATSVKAEQFF
j_call: TRBJ2-6; d_call: TRBD1; v_call: TRBV28; cdr3_nt: TGTGCCAGCAGCTCCTCAAGGGACAGGGGCCGGTCTGGGGCCAACGTCCTGACTTTC; cdr3_aa: CASSSSRDRGRSGANVLTF
j_call: TRBJ2-3; d_call: -; v_call: TRBV7-9; cdr3_nt: TGTGCCAGCATGAGGAAGGGGGATACGCAGTATTTT; cdr3_aa: CASMRKGDTQYF
j_call: TRBJ1-3; d_call: -; v_call: TRBV6-5; cdr3_nt: TGTGCCAGCAGTAGGGTCTTTGGCTCTGGAAACACCATATATTTT; cdr3_aa: CASSRVFGSGNTIYF
j_call: TRBJ2-3; d_call: -; v_call: TRBV5-8; cdr3_nt: TGTGCCAGCAGCTTTTGGGGAAGTTCGCCGTATTTT; cdr3_aa: CASSFWGSSPYF
j_call: TRBJ2-4; d_call: TRBD1; v_call: TRBV27; cdr3_nt: TGTGCCAGCAGTATGAACAGGGGGAACATTCAGTACTTC; cdr3_aa: CASSMNRGNIQYF
j_call: TRBJ1-4; d_call: -; v_call: TRBV2; cdr3_nt: TGTGCCAGCAGTGACGGGGGCGCCGGTGAAAAACTGTTTTTT; cdr3_aa: CASSDGGAGEKLFF
j_call: TRBJ1-2; d_call: -; v_call: TRBV28; cdr3_nt: TGTGCCAGCCTGGGGGGGAACTATGGCTACACCTTC; cdr3_aa: CASLGGNYGYTF
j_call: TRBJ1-3; d_call: TRBD1; v_call: TRBV19; cdr3_nt: TGTGCCAGTACCAGGACAGGGGCTGGAAACACCATATATTTT; cdr3_aa: CASTRTGAGNTIYF
j_call: TRBJ2-6; d_call: -; v_call: TRBV7-2; cdr3_nt: TGTGCCAGCAGCTTACGTGCAGGGAACTCTGGGGCCAACGTCCTGACTTTC; cdr3_aa: CASSLRAGNSGANVLTF
j_call: TRBJ2-1; d_call: TRBD2; v_call: TRBV30; cdr3_nt: TGTGCCTGGGGGGGGACTAGCGGGTACAATGAGCAGTTCTTC; cdr3_aa: CAWGGTSGYNEQFF
j_call: TRBJ1-1; d_call: TRBD1; v_call: TRBV24-1; cdr3_nt: TGTGCCACCAGTGAACGCGGACAGGGAGTAGCTTTCTTT; cdr3_aa: CATSERGQGVAFF
j_call: TRBJ2-1; d_call: -; v_call: TRBV5-6; cdr3_nt: TGTGCCAGCAGCTTGGGGTTGCTCGCCCCTGGTTTCTACAATGAGCAGTTCTTC; cdr3_aa: CASSLGLLAPGFYNEQFF
j_call: TRBJ2-7; d_call: -; v_call: TRBV7-9; cdr3_nt: TGTGCCAGCAGCTTAGCGGGCGAGCAGTACTTC; cdr3_aa: CASSLAGEQYF